This paragraph covers one T cell receptor beta chain sequence. The antigen is undetermined. Other DNA sequences in the same sample also yield this CDR3. This entry belongs to a study of shared clonotypes between healthy human individuals. Overall study results and limits: Across a handful of donors, naive CD4 shared roughly 5%, naive CD8 under 4%, memory CD4 2.3%, memory CD8 0.4% to 0.5%. Only blood was sampled; tissue repertoires likely differ.

The CDR3 has 11 residues. Germline lookup yields CDR1 SNHLY and CDR2 FYNNEI. The V and J ends lost 6 bases and 1 base respectively, with 3 bases between them. Assay: immunoSEQ multiplex PCR; the TCRdb copy retains only in-frame clones and omits some. The sample shows some 740,000 clones, 80% to 95% of them seen only once. Naive CD8 isolation took CD45RO-negative cells positively selected for CCR7 and excluded terminally differentiated effector memory CD45RA+ cells. All the donors were Caucasian adults who lived in Nashville, Tennessee. The chain links TRBV2 to TRBJ1-1; D gene ambiguous. Source material: naive CD8+ T cells sorted from blood. The clonotype was recovered from a man aged 25 to 40 in good health. The CDR3 region has the DNA TGTGCCAGCAGGCCGAACACTGAAGCTTTCTTT. Translating it yields CASRPNTEAFF.